This T cell receptor beta chain emerged from a study of cytomegalovirus exposure and HLA in healthy donors. Germline lookup yields CDR1 SGHRS and CDR2 YFSETQ. There are 13 residues in the CDR3. The V end lost 3 bases, the J end lost 7 bases, and 13 bases lay between the germline ends. Points on this clone: Its antigen is still unknown.

Researchers ran the PCR with 60 Vbeta and 13 Jbeta primers. Only in-frame clones appear in the TCRdb table, and some are missing; sequencing was by immunoSEQ multiplex PCR. Here the sample spans 90,000 to 120,000 clones, about 79% being singletons. Study-level findings and limits: Using the classifier, cytomegalovirus status was reportedly diagnosed with high specificity and sensitivity.

V is TRBV5-1 and J is TRBJ1-1, with D hard to call. Sequences were obtained from PBMCs. The receptor was derived from a man in his fifties or sixties in good health and CMV-seropositive. CDR3 residues: CASSSGYMGEAFF. Written as DNA, the CDR3 is TGCGCCAGCAGCTCAGGTTATATGGGTGAAGCTTTCTTT.